This entry lists 28 T cell receptor beta chains sequenced from one sample in a study of Ad26.COV2.S vaccination and SARS-CoV-2 variants. The treatment here: roughly 18 received Ad26.COV2.S at low or high dose, single or two shots; a few received placebo; per-sample allocation not given. Samples came from day 63 after the first vaccine or placebo injection. TCRdb keeps only in-frame clones here, not all; method: immunoSEQ multiplex PCR. In the table there are approximately 460,000 clones, 80% to 90% of which are singletons. The sample here was peripheral blood, taken in a trial of Ad26.COV2.S vaccine versus placebo. These receptors all stem from a person between 18 and 60 years old who received the Ad26.COV2.S COVID-19 vaccine or a placebo.

In its sample, this clone was seen once. The V and J genes are TRBV3-1 (or the pseudogene TRBV3-2) and TRBJ1-5, with 9 bases identical to TRBD1. Looked up from germline, CDR1 is LGHDT and CDR2 is YNNKEL (reference sequence). The length of the CDR3 is 15 residues. J was trimmed by 6 bases and V by 5 bases; bases with no gene match: 8. CDR3 bases: TGTGCCAGCAGCGGGGGACAGGGTCGAGGTCAGCCCCAGCATTTT. Its protein is CASSGGQGRGQPQHF.

The rearrangement joins TRBV7-2 to TRBJ1-2; 7 positions match TRBD1. V gave up 6 bases and J gave up 8 bases; unmatched junction bases: 9. CDR1 is SGHTA and CDR2 is FQGNSA in the germline V gene. The CDR3 runs to 13 residues. The CDR3 DNA is TGTGCCAGCAGGACAACGGACAGGAGCGGCTACACCTTC. It yields the protein CASRTTDRSGYTF.

The J gene is TRBJ2-2, the V gene TRBV28; no clear D gene. The CDR3 length is 14 residues. Germline values: CDR1 MDHEN, CDR2 SYDVKM. V lost 5 bases to trimming and J lost 0 bases, with 7 bases between them. The CDR3 protein is CASSPPTNTGELFF. The CDR3 DNA reads as TGTGCCAGCAGTCCCCCAACGAACACCGGGGAGCTGTTTTTT.

The V gene is TRBV12-3 or TRBV12-4, the J gene TRBJ2-7; 7 nucleotides line up with TRBD2. The CDR3 runs to 13 residues. V lost 4 bases, J lost 1 base, and 1 base stayed unmatched. CDR3 DNA sequence: TGTGCCAGCAGTTGGGGGGGGTCCTACGAGCAGTACTTC. Translated, it gives CASSWGGSYEQYF.

The rearrangement uses TRBV19 and TRBJ1-1; TRBD1 matches 7 bases. Germline CDR1 LNHDA, CDR2 SQIVND (reference sequence). V gave up 3 bases and J gave up 6 bases; unmatched junction bases: 10. The length of the CDR3 is 15 residues. DNA of the CDR3: TGTGCCAGTAGTATTTCAGACGGGACAGCCTCTGAAGCTTTCTTT. It specifies CASSISDGTASEAFF.

The genes are TRBV7-2 and TRBJ2-3; no clear D. The V and J ends lost 0 bases and 6 bases respectively, with 13 bases between them. CDR1 and CDR2 (germline): SGHTA, FQGNSA. The CDR3 spans 15 residues. The DNA of the CDR3 is TGTGCCAGCAGCTTAGCGCTAAGCGAGCAGGATACGCAGTATTTT. Protein: CASSLALSEQDTQYF.

The chain recombines TRBV4-2 with TRBJ1-2; D is perhaps TRBD1 (5 bases). From germline, CDR1 is LGHNA and CDR2 YNFKEQ. The CDR3 totals 15 residues. V was cut by 3 bases and J by 0 bases, with 11 bases left in between. CDR3 nucleotides: TGTGCCAGCAGCCAGGAGACAGAAGCTAACTATGGCTACACCTTC. This codes for CASSQETEANYGYTF.

The chain joins TRBV6-5 to TRBJ2-2; a weak D match, TRBD1 (5 bases). The germline V gene encodes CDR1 MNHEY and CDR2 SVGAGI. Trimming stripped 5 bases from V and 2 bases from J, with 12 bases between. This CDR3 comprises 15 residues. CDR3 DNA: TGTGCCAGCAGTCCCTACAGGATCAACACCGGGGAGCTGTTTTTT. It yields the protein CASSPYRINTGELFF.

The J gene is TRBJ1-2, the V gene TRBV7-2; 7 bases align to TRBD1. The germline V gene has CDR1 SGHTA and CDR2 FQGNSA. V trimming: 5 bases; J trimming: 4 bases; junction bases outside the gene matches: 10. The length of the CDR3 is 15 residues. The CDR3 region has the DNA TGTGCCAGCAGCCCCCGACAGGGAGGGGTCTATGGCTACACCTTC. Translation gives CASSPRQGGVYGYTF.

The V and J genes are TRBV6-2 or TRBV6-3 and TRBJ1-6, with 8 positions matching TRBD1. CDR1 MNHEY and CDR2 SVGEGT come from the germline V gene. This CDR3 spans 16 amino acids. Trimming at V came to 4 bases and at J to 7 bases, leaving 9 bases not matched to a gene. Written as DNA, the CDR3 is TGTGCCAGCAGTTTACTTCAGGGGGCGCCGAATTCACCCCTCCACTTT. Its translation is CASSLLQGAPNSPLHF.

The chain employs TRBV6-1 and TRBJ1-5, with D perhaps matching TRBD1 (5 bases). The CDR3 spans 13 residues. Germline-derived CDR1 and CDR2 are MNHNS and SASEGT. V lost 3 bases, J lost 7 bases, and 10 bases lay in between. The CDR3 region has the DNA TGTGCCAGCAGTGAGGGGACGGGGCAGCCCCAGCATTTT. Its protein product is CASSEGTGQPQHF.

V and J are TRBV24-1 and TRBJ1-4; 7 bases are shared with TRBD1. Germline V gene lookup returns CDR1 KGHDR and CDR2 SFDVKD. Losses at the gene ends were 5 bases for V and 4 bases for J; bases not matched to a gene: 6. The length of the CDR3 is 15 residues. The CDR3 loop is CATSASGGINEKLFF. The CDR3 coding sequence is TGTGCCACCAGTGCCTCAGGGGGTATTAATGAAAAACTGTTTTTT.

V usage is TRBV6-5 and J usage is TRBJ2-7, with D possibly matching TRBD1 (5 bases). Trimming stripped 0 bases from V and 3 bases from J, with 9 bases between. The CDR3 is 14 amino acids. Per the germline V gene, CDR1 is MNHEY and CDR2 is SVGAGI. The CDR3 is CASSYSDRLYEQYF. As DNA, the CDR3 is TGTGCCAGCAGTTACTCTGACAGACTCTACGAGCAGTACTTC.

The V and J genes are TRBV24-1 and TRBJ1-4; D remains ambiguous. Per the germline V gene, CDR1 is KGHDR and CDR2 is SFDVKD. This CDR3 contains 14 residues. With 8 bases removed from V and 8 bases from J, the gap between germline ends came to 17 bases. The CDR3 loop is CATTPIVRWEKLFF. The CDR3 DNA reads as TGTGCCACCACCCCGATCGTCAGATGGGAAAAACTGTTTTTT.

In the case of this clone: At the DNA level, this CDR3 is encoded by other sequences in the same sample as well. V gene TRBV12-3 or TRBV12-4 combines with J gene TRBJ1-3; D is ambiguous. The CDR3 spans 13 residues. Trimming took 3 bases from V and 0 from J, leaving 3 bases between them. The CDR3 protein is CASSLSSGNTIYF. The CDR3 bases are TGTGCCAGCAGTTTGAGCTCTGGAAACACCATATATTTT.

This chain connects TRBV7-9 to TRBJ1-6; D gene uncertain. Germline loops: CDR1 SEHNR, CDR2 FQNEAQ (reference sequence). This CDR3 has 14 residues. The germline V and J ends were trimmed by 8 bases and 5 bases, with 13 bases remaining between them. The CDR3 coding sequence is TGTGCCAGCGGACGTCAGACGGATAATTCACCCCTCCACTTT. It encodes CASGRQTDNSPLHF.

The V and J genes are TRBV11-2 and TRBJ2-2; a possible D gene is TRBD2 (6 bases). Per germline, CDR1 SGHAT and CDR2 FQNNGV. There are 18 residues in the CDR3. V was trimmed by 0 bases and J by 2 bases, leaving 16 bases between them. Here the CDR3 reads CASSLDRGGNENTGELFF. Written as DNA, the CDR3 is TGTGCCAGCAGCTTAGATCGTGGGGGGAACGAAAACACCGGGGAGCTGTTTTTT.

This clone was picked up a small number of times. The V gene is TRBV6-2 or TRBV6-3, the J gene TRBJ1-2; the D is unclear. The CDR3 contains 14 residues. Germline assignment: CDR1 MNHEY and CDR2 SVGEGT. The V end lost 0 bases, the J end lost 7 bases, and 12 bases lay between the germline ends. As DNA, the CDR3 is TGTGCCAGCAGTTACTCGGATTTAGCGCCTGGCTACACCTTC. Translated, it gives CASSYSDLAPGYTF.

This clone has more than one count but fewer than ten. The genes are TRBV3-1 (or the pseudogene TRBV3-2) and TRBJ2-7; the D is unclear. The germline V gene has CDR1 LGHDT and CDR2 YNNKEL (reference sequence). The CDR3 has 13 residues. The germline V and J ends were trimmed by 1 base and 2 bases, with 6 bases remaining between them. The DNA of the CDR3 is TGTGCCAGCAGCCAAGGGAGAACCTACGAGCAGTACTTC. This sequence encodes CASSQGRTYEQYF.

The genes are TRBV7-6 and TRBJ2-7; 13 nucleotides align to TRBD2. CDR3 size: 16 residues. Unmatched junction bases numbered 7, after V lost 5 bases and J lost 3 bases. Germline V gene sequence: CDR1 SGHVS, CDR2 FNYEAQ. For the CDR3, the DNA is TGTGCCAGCAGCAACGGACTAGCGGGGGCCGACTACGAGCAGTACTTC. It translates to CASSNGLAGADYEQYF. The entire variable domain, with the rest obtained from reference TRBV7-6 and TRBJ2-7, is as follows: GAGVSQSPRYKVTKRGQDVALRCDPISGHVSLYWYRQALGQGPEFLTYFNYEAQQDKSGLPNDRFSAERPEGSISTLTIQRTEQRDSAMYRCASSNGLAGADYEQYFGPGTRLTVT.

V and J are TRBV19 and TRBJ1-3, with unresolved D. The germline gives CDR1 LNHDA, CDR2 SQIVND (reference sequence). CDR3 length: 14 residues. V was clipped by 5 bases and J by 3 bases, with 11 bases between them. CDR3 nucleotides: TGTGCCAGTAGTGTAACGGGGTTTGGAAACACCATATATTTT. As protein: CASSVTGFGNTIYF.

The rearrangement links TRBV4-2 to TRBJ2-1, with TRBD1 matching over 11 bases. CDR1 is LGHNA, CDR2 YNFKEQ, per germline. V shed 5 bases, J shed 7 bases, and the junction held 10 bases outside the gene matches. The CDR3 contains 16 residues. CDR3 bases: TGTGCCAGCAGCAGCGAGGACAGGGGGCTCCGAAATGAGCAGTTCTTC. The encoded protein is CASSSEDRGLRNEQFF.

The rearrangement joins TRBV28 to TRBJ2-5; D gene ambiguous. Between the trimmed V and J ends, which lost 1 base and 1 base, there was a span of 1 base. Germline CDR1 and CDR2: MDHEN and SYDVKM. This CDR3 region has 12 residues. The DNA for the CDR3 is TGTGCCAGCAGTTTATTCCAAGAGACCCAGTACTTC. This encodes CASSLFQETQYF.

This clone was recorded a few times. This sequence joins TRBV7-2 and TRBJ2-7; possibly TRBD1 or TRBD2 for D (5 bases each). The CDR3 runs 14 residues. Trimming removed 0 bases at V and 6 bases at J, with 12 bases between. The germline V gene has CDR1 SGHTA and CDR2 FQGNSA. The CDR3 spells CASSLAQGRGEQYF. CDR3 DNA sequence: TGTGCCAGCAGCTTAGCCCAGGGTCGGGGCGAGCAGTACTTC.

Here the CDR3 reads CASSLFVTSIGGYTF. The DNA for the CDR3 is TGTGCCAGCAGTTTATTCGTTACTTCGATAGGTGGCTACACCTTC. The chain links TRBV27 to TRBJ1-2; D remains unclear. V dropped 1 base and J dropped 7 bases, with 16 bases sitting between them. Germline V gives CDR1 MNHEY, CDR2 SMNVEV (reference sequence). There are 15 residues in the CDR3.

The chain employs TRBV25-1 and TRBJ1-5, with TRBD1 as a possible D gene (5 bases). This CDR3 has 14 amino acids. Trimming cost V 2 bases and J 6 bases, with 11 bases left between them. CDR1 MGHDK and CDR2 SYGVNS come from the germline V gene. The CDR3 coding sequence is TGTGCCAGCAGTGAAGCCAGGGTTTCTCAGCCCCAGCATTTT. As protein: CASSEARVSQPQHF. The variable domain in full, completed from reference TRBV25-1 and TRBJ1-5, reads EADIYQTPRYLVIGTGKKITLECSQTMGHDKMYWYQQDPGMELHLIHYSYGVNSTEKGDLSSESTVSRIRTEHFPLTLESARPSHTSQYLCASSEARVSQPQHFGDGTRLSIL.

This sequence joins TRBV7-3 and TRBJ2-7, with 11 positions matching TRBD2. CDR1 is SGHTA and CDR2 is FQGTGA in the germline V gene. This CDR3 is built from 15 residues. V was pared by 5 bases and J by 4 bases, with 7 bases of the junction left unmatched. The CDR3 protein is CASSKLAGVEYEQYF. The CDR3 DNA is TGTGCCAGCAGCAAACTAGCGGGAGTTGAGTACGAGCAGTACTTC.

This clone appeared once. The V and J genes are TRBV24-1 and TRBJ1-5, with D uncertain. Trimming left V 4 bases short and J 0 bases short, with 15 bases between. The CDR3 loop spans 17 amino acids. From germline, CDR1 is KGHDR and CDR2 SFDVKD. The CDR3 is CATSELPGVYSNQPQHF. As DNA, the CDR3 is TGTGCCACCAGTGAACTCCCCGGGGTATATAGCAATCAGCCCCAGCATTTT.